The rows below give T cell receptor beta chains drawn from one sample of a study of CD8 T cells in ankylosing spondylitis. TCRdb re-analysed the 5' RACE reads in MiXCR, keeping a single row per CDR3 protein. This table holds around 180,000 distinct CDR3 sequences, about 20% found once. Sequences were obtained from blood, either unsorted or a sorted T cell fraction (not recorded which). These receptor sequences come from a male donor aged 10-35 years with ankylosing spondylitis or in good health (not recorded which). The CDR3 runs from the conserved cysteine through the conserved F or W. Fields, in order: V gene, D gene, J gene, clone size, CDR3 protein, CDR3 DNA. The D gene is left open where the match is weak. Where a row states a size, it is once, few, many or the class of an expanded clone; other rows omit it.

v_call: TRBV12-3/TRBV12-4; d_call: NA; j_call: TRBJ1-5; clone_size: many; cdr3_aa: CASSETVYNSNQPQHF; cdr3_nt: TGTGCCAGCAGCGAGACAGTCTACAATAGCAATCAGCCCCAGCATTTT
v_call: TRBV12-3/TRBV12-4; d_call: NA; j_call: TRBJ2-1; clone_size: many; cdr3_aa: CASSLRHRPIEGQFF; cdr3_nt: TGTGCCAGCAGTTTGAGACACCGCCCTATCGAGGGTCAGTTCTTC
v_call: TRBV25-1; d_call: TRBD2; j_call: TRBJ2-2; clone_size: few; cdr3_aa: CARRAGVRIGELFF; cdr3_nt: TGTGCCAGGAGGGCGGGAGTAAGGATCGGGGAGCTGTTTTTT
v_call: TRBV7-6; d_call: TRBD2; j_call: TRBJ2-1; clone_size: few; cdr3_aa: CASSLAHPASGSPNEQFF; cdr3_nt: TGTGCCAGCAGCTTAGCCCACCCAGCTAGCGGGAGTCCCAATGAGCAGTTCTTC
v_call: TRBV10-3; d_call: NA; j_call: TRBJ2-1; clone_size: many; cdr3_aa: CAISGPSYNEQFF; cdr3_nt: TGTGCCATCTCGGGTCCCTCCTACAATGAGCAGTTCTTC
v_call: TRBV5-1; d_call: NA; j_call: TRBJ2-1; clone_size: many; cdr3_aa: CASSLDYRGEQFF; cdr3_nt: TGCGCCAGCAGCTTGGATTACCGCGGTGAGCAGTTCTTC
v_call: TRBV6-5; d_call: TRBD1; j_call: TRBJ1-1; clone_size: NA; cdr3_aa: CASSFLQGRAFF; cdr3_nt: TGTGCCAGCAGCTTCCTACAGGGGCGAGCTTTCTTT
v_call: TRBV5-1; d_call: NA; j_call: TRBJ2-6; clone_size: many; cdr3_aa: CASSIVTGSRVSGANVLTF; cdr3_nt: TGCGCCAGCAGCATAGTTACAGGATCTCGGGTCTCTGGGGCCAACGTCCTGACTTTC
v_call: TRBV6-6; d_call: TRBD2; j_call: TRBJ2-2; clone_size: many; cdr3_aa: CASRAYSGLITGELFF; cdr3_nt: TGTGCCAGCAGGGCCTATAGCGGGCTAATCACCGGGGAGCTGTTTTTT
v_call: TRBV13; d_call: TRBD2; j_call: TRBJ2-1; clone_size: NA; cdr3_aa: CASSLAPVLAGGKDEQFF; cdr3_nt: TGTGCCAGCAGCTTAGCCCCGGTCCTAGCGGGAGGTAAGGATGAGCAGTTCTTC